These 8 T cell receptor beta chains were all obtained from the same sample, sequenced in a study of shared clonotypes between healthy human individuals. Using immunoSEQ multiplex PCR, the repertoire was profiled, and TCRdb retains in-frame clones only, with some absent. The table records around 2.5 million clones, under 95% of them present only once. Sequenced material: naive CD4+ T cells from PBMCs. Subset in this sample: CD45RA+ positively selected. The origin of the receptors is a man younger than 35 in good health. Some clones in this sample may be carry-over from other donors' samples.

This sequence joins TRBV6-6 and TRBJ1-1; D is unclear. Germline assignment: CDR1 MNHNY and CDR2 SVGAGI (reference sequence). Trimming shortened V by 0 bases and J by 5 bases, and 7 bases separated the two germline ends. The CDR3 totals 13 residues. DNA of the CDR3: TGTGCCAGCAGTTACTCGATGGGGACTGAAGCTTTCTTT. It is translated as CASSYSMGTEAFF.

This chain uses TRBV5-4 with TRBJ1-2; D is ambiguous. With 2 bases removed from V and 0 bases from J, the gap between germline ends came to 8 bases. This CDR3 has 14 residues. Germline V CDR1 and CDR2: SGHNT, YYREEE (reference sequence). CDR3 amino acids: CASSFLTANYGYTF. The DNA for the CDR3 is TGTGCCAGCAGCTTTCTAACAGCTAACTATGGCTACACCTTC.

The chain is built from TRBV18 and TRBJ1-2, with 7 positions matching TRBD1. Germline-derived CDR1 and CDR2 are KGHSH and LQKENI. With 5 bases clipped from V and 7 bases from J, the junction kept 7 bases outside the gene matches. The CDR3 is made up of 13 amino acids. In DNA form, the CDR3 reads TGTGCCAGCTCAGCGACAGGGATTCTTGGCTACACCTTC. This codes for CASSATGILGYTF.

Details on this clone: At the DNA level, this CDR3 is encoded by other sequences in the same sample as well. This chain connects TRBV9 to TRBJ1-3, with D unclear. The V end lost 0 bases, the J end lost 0 bases, and 10 bases lay between the germline ends. Germline V gives CDR1 SGDLS, CDR2 YYNGEE. The CDR3 is 16 residues long. The CDR3 loop reads CASSVAPDSSGNTIYF. For the CDR3, the DNA is TGTGCCAGCAGCGTAGCCCCAGATAGCTCTGGAAACACCATATATTTT.

This clone was seen more than once but under ten times. Other nucleotide sequences in the sample specify the same CDR3. The V call is TRBV27, the J call TRBJ2-3; D ambiguous. CDR3 size: 12 residues. V was cut by 6 bases and J by 0 bases, with 4 bases left in between. Per germline, CDR1 MNHEY and CDR2 SMNVEV (reference sequence). This CDR3 is CASSPSTDTQYF. The DNA of the CDR3 is TGTGCCAGCAGCCCTAGCACAGATACGCAGTATTTT.

Remarks on this clone: This sample includes further DNA sequences coding for the same CDR3. The J gene is TRBJ2-7, the V gene TRBV6-5; possible D gene TRBD2, 5 bases. This CDR3 is 14 amino acids long. Germline-derived CDR1 and CDR2 are MNHEY and SVGAGI. The V gene lost 0 bases and the J gene lost 2 bases, with 8 bases spanning the gap. The CDR3 DNA follows: TGTGCCAGCAGTTACTCGCCCGGGACCTACGAGCAGTACTTC. The encoded protein is CASSYSPGTYEQYF.

Here the CDR3 reads CASSPDVNSYEQYF. CDR3 in DNA: TGTGCCAGCAGCCCGGACGTAAACTCCTACGAGCAGTACTTC. The chain has TRBV7-2 and TRBJ2-7; no clear D gene. Germline V gene sequence: CDR1 SGHTA, CDR2 FQGNSA. The CDR3 extends over 14 amino acids. Between the trimmed V and J ends, which lost 5 bases and 0 bases, there was a span of 11 bases.

The chain is built from TRBV5-4 and TRBJ2-7; 7 bases are a match to TRBD2. V trimming: 4 bases; J trimming: 6 bases; junction bases outside the gene matches: 7. This CDR3 is built from 13 residues. In germline, CDR1 is SGHNT, CDR2 YYREEE (reference sequence). The CDR3 is CASSQRGRGEQYF. The CDR3 nucleotides are TGTGCCAGCAGCCAGCGGGGACGGGGCGAGCAGTACTTC.